The clone carrying this TCR beta chain is termed medium-sized. Antigen specificity is unknown. These data belong to a study of spatial heterogeneity in lung cancer. Study information: Sequencing consistently turned up more beta-chain sequences than alpha-chain sequences. Study-wide results and limits: Within tumors, counts of expanded alpha and beta TCRs tracked tumor mutation counts.

Noted time point: sample taken at primary tumor resection. With 3 bases removed from V and 4 bases from J, the gap between germline ends came to 13 bases. CDR1 is SGHDT and CDR2 is YYEEEE in the germline V gene. This CDR3 has 14 residues. TCRdb recomputed calls from the 5' RACE reads with MiXCR, one row per CDR3 protein. The sample has around 12,000 distinct CDR3 sequences, 6.6% seen once. The sequence came from a female donor with early-stage non-small cell lung cancer. The rearrangement uses TRBV5-6 and TRBJ1-2; D is uncertain. The specimen was lung tumor tissue, collected at surgery. CDR3 loop: CASSYGLGGYGYTF. CDR3 nucleotide sequence: TGTGCCAGCAGCTATGGACTGGGCGGCTATGGCTACACCTTC.